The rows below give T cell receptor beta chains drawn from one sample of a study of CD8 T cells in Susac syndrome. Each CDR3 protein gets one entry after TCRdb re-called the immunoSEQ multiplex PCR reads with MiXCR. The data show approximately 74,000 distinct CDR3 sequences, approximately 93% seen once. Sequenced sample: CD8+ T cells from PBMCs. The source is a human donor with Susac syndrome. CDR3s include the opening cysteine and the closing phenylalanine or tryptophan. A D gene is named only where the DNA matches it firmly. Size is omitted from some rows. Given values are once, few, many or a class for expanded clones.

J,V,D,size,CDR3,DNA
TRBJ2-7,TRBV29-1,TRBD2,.,CSVRGGRKSSYEQYF,TGCAGCGTACGGGGGGGCAGAAAAAGCTCCTACGAGCAGTACTTC
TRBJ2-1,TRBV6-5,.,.,CASSRDQGVEQFF,TGTGCCAGCAGCAGGGACCAAGGGGTTGAGCAGTTCTTC
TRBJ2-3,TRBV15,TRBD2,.,CATSRVLAGVASTDTQYF,TGTGCCACCAGCAGAGTACTAGCGGGAGTGGCTAGCACAGATACGCAGTATTTT
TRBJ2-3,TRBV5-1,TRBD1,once,CASSPAGTGSLDTQYF,TGCGCCAGCAGCCCGGCGGGGACAGGGTCATTGGATACGCAGTATTTT
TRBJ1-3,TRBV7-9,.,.,CASSLYGNTIYF,TGTGCCAGCAGCCTCTATGGAAACACCATATATTTT
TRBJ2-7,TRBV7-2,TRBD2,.,CASSPGLGFYEQYF,TGTGCCAGCAGCCCCGGACTAGGGTTCTACGAGCAGTACTTC
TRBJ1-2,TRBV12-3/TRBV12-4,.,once,CASSFGLAGARGYTF,TGTGCCAGCAGTTTCGGGCTGGCGGGGGCCCGGGGCTACACCTTC
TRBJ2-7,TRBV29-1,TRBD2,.,CSVEGTSGSFYEQYF,TGCAGCGTTGAGGGGACTAGCGGGAGTTTCTACGAGCAGTACTTC
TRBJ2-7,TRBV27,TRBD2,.,CASRLLAGGMYEQYF,TGTGCCAGCAGGCTACTAGCGGGAGGAATGTACGAGCAGTACTTC
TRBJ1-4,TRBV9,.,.,CASSVSRQENEKLFF,TGTGCCAGCAGCGTATCCCGGCAGGAGAATGAAAAACTGTTTTTT
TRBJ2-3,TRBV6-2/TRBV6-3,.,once,CASSLPGVLEDTQYF,TGTGCCAGCAGCCTGCCGGGAGTGTTAGAAGATACGCAGTATTTT
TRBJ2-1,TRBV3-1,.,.,CASSQERLAGTWSGSNEQFF,TGTGCCAGCAGCCAAGAAAGGCTGGCAGGGACCTGGTCGGGTAGTAATGAGCAGTTCTTC
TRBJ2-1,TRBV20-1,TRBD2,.,CSAIPSSGDLNEQFF,TGCAGTGCTATCCCCTCTAGCGGGGACCTGAATGAGCAGTTCTTC
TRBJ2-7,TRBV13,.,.,CASSPFGIWDEQYF,TGTGCCAGCAGCCCCTTCGGCATTTGGGACGAGCAGTACTTC
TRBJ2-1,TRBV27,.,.,CASSSTGWGTYNEQFF,TGTGCCAGCAGTTCAACAGGGTGGGGCACCTACAATGAGCAGTTCTTC
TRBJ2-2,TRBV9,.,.,CASSSSAGELFF,TGTGCCAGCAGCTCTAGCGCCGGGGAGCTGTTTTTT
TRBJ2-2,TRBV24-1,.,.,CATSAQLGTGELFF,TGTGCCACCAGTGCCCAATTAGGTACCGGGGAGCTGTTTTTT
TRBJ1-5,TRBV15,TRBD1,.,CATSTDRVNQPQHF,TGTGCCACCAGCACCGACAGGGTAAATCAGCCCCAGCATTTT
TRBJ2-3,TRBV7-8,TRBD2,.,CASSLRGGTQYF,TGTGCCAGCAGCTTACGGGGGGGTACGCAGTATTTT
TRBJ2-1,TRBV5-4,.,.,CASSQRGDEQFF,TGTGCCAGCAGCCAAAGGGGAGATGAGCAGTTCTTC
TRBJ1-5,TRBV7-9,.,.,CASSPPGSNQPQHF,TGTGCCAGCAGCCCCCCCGGAAGCAATCAGCCCCAGCATTTT
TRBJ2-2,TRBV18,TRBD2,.,CASSPLAEGNTGELFF,TGTGCCAGCTCACCTCTAGCGGAGGGGAACACCGGGGAGCTGTTTTTT
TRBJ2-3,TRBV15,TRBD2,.,CATSNLGLAGADTQYF,TGTGCCACCAGCAACCTCGGACTAGCGGGGGCAGATACGCAGTATTTT
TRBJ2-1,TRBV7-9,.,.,CASTGPQSLNNEQFF,TGTGCCAGCACAGGCCCTCAATCTCTAAACAATGAGCAGTTCTTC
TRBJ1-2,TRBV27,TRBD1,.,CASSWDSQGGGYTF,TGTGCCAGCAGTTGGGACTCTCAGGGGGGTGGCTACACCTTC
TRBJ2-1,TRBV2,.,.,CASSEIVGNNEQFF,TGTGCCAGCAGTGAGATAGTAGGGAACAATGAGCAGTTCTTC
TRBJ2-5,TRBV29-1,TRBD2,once,CSVLSGKETQYF,TGCAGCGTACTTAGCGGGAAAGAGACCCAGTACTTC
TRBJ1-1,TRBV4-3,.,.,CASSQDPEMNTEAFF,TGCGCCAGCAGCCAAGATCCGGAGATGAACACTGAAGCTTTCTTT
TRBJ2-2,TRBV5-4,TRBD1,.,CASSSDRVATGELFF,TGTGCCAGCAGCTCGGACAGGGTGGCCACCGGGGAGCTGTTTTTT
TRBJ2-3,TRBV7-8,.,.,CASSLAGTAALDTQYF,TGTGCCAGCAGCTTAGCCGGGACCGCAGCTCTAGATACGCAGTATTTT
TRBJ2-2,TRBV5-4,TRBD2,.,CASSLAVAGDDGELSF,TGTGCCAGCAGCTTGGCCGTAGCGGGAGATGACGGGGAGCTGTCTTTT
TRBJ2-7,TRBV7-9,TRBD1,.,CASSLVETGYLGEQYF,TGTGCCAGCAGCTTAGTCGAGACAGGGTACCTGGGGGAGCAGTACTTC
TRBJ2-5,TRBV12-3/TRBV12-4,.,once,CASSLVGTQETQYF,TGTGCCAGCAGTTTAGTCGGGACCCAAGAGACCCAGTACTTC